Listed below are T cell receptor beta chains from one sample, sequenced in a study of identical twins. TCRdb ran MiXCR on the 5' RACE reads and lists one entry per CDR3 protein. The table shows 250,000 to 300,000 distinct CDR3 sequences, with roughly 9.8% occurring only once. These same data were also listed under a study on yellow fever vaccine responses in identical twins.

Material for sequencing was CD8+ T cells sorted from blood. These receptors were collected from a woman under 30 in good health. The CDR3 runs from the conserved cysteine through the conserved F or W. D genes are given only for firm matches. Size is omitted from some rows. Given values are once, few, many or a class for expanded clones.

d_call j_call v_call clone_size cdr3_nt cdr3_aa
- TRBJ1-1 TRBV7-9 many TGTGCCAGCAGCTTAGCGACCCCTGAAGCTTTCTTT CASSLATPEAFF
TRBD1 TRBJ1-2 TRBV27 many TGTGCCAGCAGTCCCCAGGGACAGCCCTATGGCTACACCTTC CASSPQGQPYGYTF
- TRBJ2-2 TRBV29-1 many TGCAGCGCAGGTACCAACACCGGGGAGCTGTTTTTT CSAGTNTGELFF
- TRBJ2-2 TRBV7-9 - TGTGCCAGCATCCCAGAAATGACCGGGGAGCTGTTTTTT CASIPEMTGELFF
TRBD1 TRBJ2-7 TRBV7-9 many TGTGCCAGCAGCTTAGTCCAGGGGGCTCCCCACGAGCAGTACTTC CASSLVQGAPHEQYF
TRBD2 TRBJ2-7 TRBV20-1 many TGCAGTGCTAGTCGGCTAGCGGGAGGGTACGAGCAGTACTTC CSASRLAGGYEQYF
TRBD1 TRBJ2-3 TRBV15 few TGTGCCACCAGGAGGACAGGGACAGATACGCAGTATTTT CATRRTGTDTQYF
- TRBJ1-1 TRBV18 many TGTGCCAGCTCATCCGTGGACAGAAACACTGAAGCTTTCTTT CASSSVDRNTEAFF
- TRBJ2-1 TRBV27 few TGTGCCAGCAGTTTAAGTCGGGACATCTCCTACAATGAGCAGTTCTTC CASSLSRDISYNEQFF
- TRBJ2-3 TRBV7-3 few TGTGCCAGCAGCTTACTAGGGGGGGAGCTGCCAGATACGCAGTATTTT CASSLLGGELPDTQYF
TRBD1 TRBJ1-4 TRBV29-1 many TGCAGCGTTGAAACAGGGGATAGAGAAAAACTGTTTTTT CSVETGDREKLFF
- TRBJ2-2 TRBV29-1 many TGCAGCGCCGACAGCGTCGGGGAGCTGTTTTTT CSADSVGELFF
- TRBJ2-3 TRBV15 many TGTGCCACCAGCAAAGGGACAACTAGCACAGATACGCAGTATTTT CATSKGTTSTDTQYF
- TRBJ2-7 TRBV20-1 - TGCAGTGCTGACGGTGAACACTCCTACGAGCAGTACTTC CSADGEHSYEQYF
- TRBJ1-5 TRBV24-1 few TGTGCCACCAGTGGGACAGCGCTCAATCAGCCCCAGCATTTT CATSGTALNQPQHF
- TRBJ1-1 TRBV10-2 many TGCGCCAGCAGGGAGGACCTCGGGAGCACTGAAGCTTTCTTT CASREDLGSTEAFF
TRBD1 TRBJ2-7 TRBV4-1 - TGCGCCAGCAGCGCCCGGGACAGGGTCTCCTACGAGCAGTACTTC CASSARDRVSYEQYF
TRBD1 TRBJ2-1 TRBV29-1 many TGCAGCGTTGAAGGCCAATTGGGACAGGGGGTTTTCAATGAGCAGTTCTTC CSVEGQLGQGVFNEQFF
- TRBJ2-3 TRBV20-1 many TGCAGTGCTAGAGGTCACCCAACGGGGAGATCAGATACGCAGTATTTT CSARGHPTGRSDTQYF